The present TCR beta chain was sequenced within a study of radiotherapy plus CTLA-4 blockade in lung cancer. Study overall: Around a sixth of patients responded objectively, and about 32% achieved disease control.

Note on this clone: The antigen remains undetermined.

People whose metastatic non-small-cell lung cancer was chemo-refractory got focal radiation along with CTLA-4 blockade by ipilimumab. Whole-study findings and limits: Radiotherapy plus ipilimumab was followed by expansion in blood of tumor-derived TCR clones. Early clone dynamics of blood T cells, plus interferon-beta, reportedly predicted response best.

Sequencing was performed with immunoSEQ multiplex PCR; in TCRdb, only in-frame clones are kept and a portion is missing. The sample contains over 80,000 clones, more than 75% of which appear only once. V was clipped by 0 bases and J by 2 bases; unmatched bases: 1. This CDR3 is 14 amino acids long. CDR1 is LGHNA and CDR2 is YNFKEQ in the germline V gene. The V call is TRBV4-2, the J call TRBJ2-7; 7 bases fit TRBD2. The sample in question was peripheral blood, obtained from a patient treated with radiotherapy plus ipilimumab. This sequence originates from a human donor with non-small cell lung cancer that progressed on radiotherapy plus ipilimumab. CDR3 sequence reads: CASSQEGTTYEQYF. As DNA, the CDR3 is TGTGCCAGCAGCCAAGAGGGGACTACCTACGAGCAGTACTTC.